This entry lists 16 T cell receptor beta chains sequenced from one sample in a study of monozygotic twins with inflammatory bowel disease. One entry per CDR3 protein, without DNA, is what TCRdb gives after re-calling the 5' RACE reads. The table for this sample gives approximately 330,000 distinct CDR3 sequences. The sequenced sample consisted of blood. All receptors come from a human donor with ulcerative colitis or Crohn's disease, or a healthy co-twin of an affected twin (not recorded which).

The V call is TRBV28, the J call TRBJ1-1. Germline V lookup: CDR1 MDHEN, CDR2 SYDVKM. The CDR3 consists of 12 residues. The CDR3 here is CASSSSTIEAFF.

The CDR3 here is CASSFGPDLETQYF. The V gene is TRBV27, the J gene TRBJ2-5. This CDR3 is built from 14 residues. CDR1 and CDR2 from the germline V gene are MNHEY and SMNVEV (reference sequence).

This sequence joins TRBV5-1 and TRBJ1-1. The CDR3 loop spans 17 amino acids. In germline, CDR1 is SGHRS, CDR2 YFSETQ. The CDR3: CASIWRGPSHVNTEAFF.

This chain links TRBV5-1 with TRBJ1-1. There are 13 residues in the CDR3. The germline gives CDR1 SGHRS, CDR2 YFSETQ. The CDR3 protein is CTSSSTAVAGAFF.

V usage is TRBV30 and J usage is TRBJ2-5; lacking DNA, the TRBD2 call made by TCRdb goes unchecked. Germline lookup yields CDR1 GTSNPN and CDR2 SVGIG (reference sequence). The CDR3 extends over 13 amino acids. The CDR3 sequence: CAWRRGGQETQYF.

J is TRBJ2-1 and V is TRBV29-1; TCRdb names TRBD1, which stays unverified in the absence of DNA. Germline V lookup: CDR1 SQVTM, CDR2 ANQGSEA. This CDR3 is 12 amino acids long. The CDR3 spells CSVGVDYNEQFF.

V is TRBV7-2 and J is TRBJ1-1. CDR1 is SGHTA and CDR2 is FQGNSA in the germline V gene. The CDR3 totals 12 residues. CDR3 region: CASSLQAGEAFF.

This rearrangement joins TRBV4-1 to TRBJ2-5; TCRdb gives TRBD2 as the D gene, but with no DNA this cannot be confirmed. Looked up from germline, CDR1 is MGHRA and CDR2 is YSYEKL. The CDR3 has 17 residues. This chain's CDR3 is CASSQGATSGGAETQYF.

CDR3 residues: CASRTMYNEQFF. The V call is TRBV19, the J call TRBJ2-1; TCRdb reports TRBD1, a call that lacks DNA to check it against. The CDR3 sequence is 12 residues long. Germline loops: CDR1 LNHDA, CDR2 SQIVND (reference sequence).

J is TRBJ2-1 and V is TRBV14; the TCRdb D gene call, TRBD2, has no DNA to confirm it. In germline, CDR1 is SGHDN, CDR2 FVKESK. The CDR3 consists of 15 residues. CDR3 residues: CASRSRVGGHNEQFF. Filled out from reference TRBV14 and TRBJ2-1, the complete variable domain reads EAGVTQFPSHSVIEKGQTVTLRCDPISGHDNLYWYRRVMGKEIKFLLHFVKESKQDESGMPNNRFLAERTGGTYSTLKVQPAELEDSGVYFCASRSRVGGHNEQFFGPGTRLTVL.

The genes are TRBV12-3 or TRBV12-4 and TRBJ2-7; the D call from TCRdb, TRBD1, cannot be confirmed without DNA. This CDR3 has 19 amino acids. This CDR3 reads CASSLRRTGGSLRSYEQYF.

The rearrangement uses TRBV20-1 and TRBJ2-1. The CDR3 has 14 amino acids. Germline V lookup: CDR1 DFQATT, CDR2 SNEGSKA (reference sequence). The CDR3 is CSARDGLRIQAQFF.

The V gene is TRBV20-1, the J gene TRBJ1-1; with no DNA, the TCRdb D assignment of TRBD1 cannot be verified. CDR1 and CDR2 from the germline V gene are DFQATT and SNEGSKA (reference sequence). CDR3 length: 17 residues. The CDR3 reads CSATPGQGLGLDTEAFF.

The chain employs TRBV29-1 and TRBJ2-3. There are 12 residues in the CDR3. CDR1 and CDR2 from the germline V gene are SQVTM and ANQGSEA. This CDR3 reads CSAQGSTDTQYF.

The chain recombines TRBV20-1 with TRBJ2-2; with no DNA, the TCRdb D assignment of TRBD2 cannot be verified. This CDR3 is 14 amino acids long. The germline gives CDR1 DFQATT, CDR2 SNEGSKA (reference sequence). CDR3: CSANSGRGTGELFF.

The V call is TRBV20-1, the J call TRBJ2-5; the TCRdb D gene call, TRBD1, has no DNA to confirm it. From germline, CDR1 is DFQATT and CDR2 SNEGSKA (reference sequence). The CDR3 is 15 residues long. The CDR3: CSARHRDTPGETQYF.